This TCR beta chain was identified in a study of cytomegalovirus exposure and HLA in healthy donors. Study observations and caveats: According to the study, approximately 150 TCR beta chains were cytomegalovirus-associated. Reportedly, a later analysis found an Asian-associated ancestry cluster had fewer N-insertions than the roughly 630-donor mean. Analyzed later, association rates of TCRs varied across HLA loci, with DRB1 most and HLA-C fewest. Most sequenced TCRs were rare (though some public TCRs occurred in many donors).

Comment on this clone: What it binds is not known. The identical CDR3 is also encoded by other nucleotide sequences in the sample.

In the PCR, 60 Vbeta and 13 Jbeta primers were used. This table comes from immunoSEQ multiplex PCR, and its TCRdb copy is limited to in-frame clones, with some not included. Of over 100,000 clones listed, over 60% are singletons. Sequenced sample: PBMCs. The sequence was collected from a male donor in good health and CMV-seropositive.

CDR3 region: CASSLEGRRGYTF. The CDR3 bases are TGTGCCAGCAGCTTAGAGGGTCGCCGCGGCTACACCTTC. The chain has TRBV7-3 and TRBJ1-2; no reliable D call. CDR1 is SGHTA, CDR2 FQGTGA, per germline. With 2 bases removed from V and 8 bases from J, the gap between germline ends came to 12 bases. The CDR3 covers 13 residues.